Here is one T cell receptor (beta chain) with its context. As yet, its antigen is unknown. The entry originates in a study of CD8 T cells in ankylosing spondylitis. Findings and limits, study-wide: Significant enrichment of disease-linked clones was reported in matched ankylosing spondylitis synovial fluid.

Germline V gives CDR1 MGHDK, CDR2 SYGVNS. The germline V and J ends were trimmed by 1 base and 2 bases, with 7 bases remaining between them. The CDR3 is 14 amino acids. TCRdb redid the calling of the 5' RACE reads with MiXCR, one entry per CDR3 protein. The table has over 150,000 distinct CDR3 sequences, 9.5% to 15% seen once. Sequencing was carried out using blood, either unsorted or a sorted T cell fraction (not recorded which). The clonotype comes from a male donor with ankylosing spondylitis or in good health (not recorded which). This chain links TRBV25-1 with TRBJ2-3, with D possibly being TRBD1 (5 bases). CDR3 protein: CASSEFRDTDTQYF. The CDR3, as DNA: TGTGCCAGCAGTGAATTCAGGGACACAGATACGCAGTATTTT. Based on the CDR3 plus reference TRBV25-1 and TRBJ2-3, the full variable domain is EADIYQTPRYLVIGTGKKITLECSQTMGHDKMYWYQQDPGMELHLIHYSYGVNSTEKGDLSSESTVSRIRTEHFPLTLESARPSHTSQYLCASSEFRDTDTQYFGPGTRLTVL.